This T cell receptor beta chain was obtained from a study of cytomegalovirus exposure and HLA in healthy donors. Notes on the study in general: It was reportedly the case that the classifier diagnosed cytomegalovirus status with high specificity and sensitivity. TCR beta V segments were, for the most part, productive about 87% or about 30% of the time in an earlier analysis.

Donors counted as nominally healthy when sampled, yet unrecorded immune exposures were likely. Notes on this clone: Its specificity is not known.

Primers for the PCR totalled 60 Vbeta and 13 Jbeta. Data came from immunoSEQ multiplex PCR; TCRdb stores just in-frame clones and leaves some out. Altogether 100,000 to 150,000 clones are present, around 85% being singletons, with the ten largest covering under 2%. Per germline, CDR1 SNHLY and CDR2 FYNNEI. Between the trimmed V and J ends, which lost 7 bases and 7 bases, there was a span of 14 bases. The CDR3 length is 13 residues. This chain links TRBV2 with TRBJ2-1; weak D call: TRBD2 (6 bases). Input material: PBMCs. The sequence came from a boy aged 10-17 years in good health and CMV-seronegative. The CDR3 here is CASNTGTLNEQFF. The CDR3 DNA reads TGTGCCAGCAATACCGGGACTCTGAATGAGCAGTTCTTC.